Here is one T cell receptor beta chain with its context. Antigen specificity is unknown. The method was immunoSEQ multiplex PCR; TCRdb's version includes in-frame clones alone and lacks a portion of them. The sample lists roughly 2 million clones; roughly 95% were seen once. The data belong to a study of shared clonotypes between healthy human individuals. Overall study: Three plates were used per donor for CD4 naive, three for CD4 memory, two for CD8 naive and one for CD8 memory. Overall study results and limits: Generation probability values for non-shared clonotypes were lower than those for clonotypes shared by all four donors.

Adult Caucasians living in Nashville, Tennessee made up all of the donors. The CDR3 runs to 13 residues. Germline CDR1 reads WNHNN; CDR2 reads SYGVQD (reference sequence). V was trimmed by 6 bases and J by 5 bases, leaving 10 bases between them. The origin of this receptor is a man aged 18 to 30 in good health. Material: naive CD4+ T cells sorted from blood. The subset is: CD45RA+ positively selected. V usage is TRBV10-1 and J usage is TRBJ2-2, with a possible D match to TRBD2 (5 bases). The CDR3 DNA sequence: TGCGCCAGCAGCGCCGGGAAAACCGGGGAGCTGTTTTTT. Translating gives CASSAGKTGELFF.